This entry describes one T cell receptor beta chain. The antigen remains undetermined. The record originates from a study of OX40 agonist ivuxolimab in advanced cancers. Study information: Clinicians treated patients with ivuxolimab, an agonistic anti-OX40 (CD134) antibody. Patients received intravenous ivuxolimab every 2 weeks at 0.01 to 10 mg/kg. Study-level points and caveats: In the expanded peripheral T cells, antigen specificity was never determined. Relatively little clonal expansion, among the lowest observed, appeared in partial responders at 0.1-3.0 mg/kg.

Looked up from germline, CDR1 is KGHSH and CDR2 is LQKENI. V was clipped by 3 bases and J by 4 bases; unmatched bases: 8. CDR3 length equals 16 residues. Sequenced by immunoSEQ multiplex PCR; TCRdb stores in-frame clones only, minus some. The sample records 75,000 to 80,000 clones, 84% being singletons. The source was CD4+ or CD8+ T cells sorted from blood, collected in a trial of the OX40 agonist ivuxolimab. The V gene is TRBV18, the J gene TRBJ1-2; the match to TRBD1 covers 10 bases. The TCR originated in an adult with an advanced solid tumor such as melanoma, head and neck, liver or kidney cancer. In DNA, the CDR3 is TGTGCCAGCTCACCGATTCGGACAGGGGGAGCCTATGGCTACACCTTC. Amino acid sequence: CASSPIRTGGAYGYTF. The whole variable domain, filled in from reference TRBV18 and TRBJ1-2, reads NAGVMQNPRHLVRRRGQEARLRCSPMKGHSHVYWYRQLPEEGLKFMVYLQKENIIDESGMPKERFSAEFPKEGPSILRIQQVVRGDSAAYFCASSPIRTGGAYGYTFGSGTRLTVV.